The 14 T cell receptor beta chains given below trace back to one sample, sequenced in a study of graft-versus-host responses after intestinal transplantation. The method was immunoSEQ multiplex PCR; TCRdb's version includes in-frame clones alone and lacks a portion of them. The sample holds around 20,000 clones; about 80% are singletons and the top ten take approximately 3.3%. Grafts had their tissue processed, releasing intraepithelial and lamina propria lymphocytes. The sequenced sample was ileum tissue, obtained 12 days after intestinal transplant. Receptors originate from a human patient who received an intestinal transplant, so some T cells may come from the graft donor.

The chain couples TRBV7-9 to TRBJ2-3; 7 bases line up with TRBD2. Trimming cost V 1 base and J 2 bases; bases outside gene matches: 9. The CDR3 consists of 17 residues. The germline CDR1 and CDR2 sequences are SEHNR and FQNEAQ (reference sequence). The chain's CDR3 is CASSLGSASGPTDTQYF. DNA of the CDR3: TGTGCCAGCAGCTTAGGGTCGGCTAGCGGACCCACAGATACGCAGTATTTT.

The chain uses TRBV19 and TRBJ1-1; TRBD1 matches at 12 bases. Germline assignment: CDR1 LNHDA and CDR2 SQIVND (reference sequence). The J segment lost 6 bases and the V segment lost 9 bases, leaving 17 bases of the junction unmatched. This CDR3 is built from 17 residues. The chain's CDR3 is CASSKPGTGGAWSEAFF. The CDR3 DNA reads TGTGCCAGCAGCAAACCAGGGACAGGGGGCGCGTGGTCTGAAGCTTTCTTT.

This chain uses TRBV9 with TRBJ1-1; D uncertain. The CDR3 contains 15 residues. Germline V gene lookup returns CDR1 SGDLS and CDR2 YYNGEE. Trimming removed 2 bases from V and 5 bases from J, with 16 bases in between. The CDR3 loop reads CASSVLPAGETEAFF. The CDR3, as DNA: TGTGCCAGCAGCGTGTTACCCGCCGGGGAGACTGAAGCTTTCTTT.

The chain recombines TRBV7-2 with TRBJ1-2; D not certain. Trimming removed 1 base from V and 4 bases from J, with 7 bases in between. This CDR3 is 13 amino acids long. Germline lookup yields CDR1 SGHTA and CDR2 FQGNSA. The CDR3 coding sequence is TGTGCCAGCAGCTTAGATCAGGTCTATGGCTACACCTTC. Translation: CASSLDQVYGYTF.

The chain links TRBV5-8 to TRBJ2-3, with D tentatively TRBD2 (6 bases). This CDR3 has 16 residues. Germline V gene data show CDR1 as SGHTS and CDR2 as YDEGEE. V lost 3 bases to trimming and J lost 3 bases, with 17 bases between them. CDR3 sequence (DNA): TGTGCCAGCAGCTCCCCCGGGACTGAACTAACAGATACGCAGTATTTT. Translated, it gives CASSSPGTELTDTQYF.

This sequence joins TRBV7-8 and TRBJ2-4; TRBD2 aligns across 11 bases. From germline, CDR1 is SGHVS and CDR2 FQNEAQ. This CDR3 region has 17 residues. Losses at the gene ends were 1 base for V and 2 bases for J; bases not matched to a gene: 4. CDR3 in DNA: TGTGCCAGCAGCTTAGGTAGCGGGGGGGCTTCCAAAAACATTCAGTACTTC. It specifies CASSLGSGGASKNIQYF.

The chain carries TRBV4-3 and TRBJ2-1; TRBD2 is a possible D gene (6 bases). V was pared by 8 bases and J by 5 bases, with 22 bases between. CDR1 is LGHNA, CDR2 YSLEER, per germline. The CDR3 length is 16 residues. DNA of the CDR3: TGCGCCAGCGGGGCACCAGCGGGCGGGGCCAACAATGAGCAGTTCTTC. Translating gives CASGAPAGGANNEQFF.

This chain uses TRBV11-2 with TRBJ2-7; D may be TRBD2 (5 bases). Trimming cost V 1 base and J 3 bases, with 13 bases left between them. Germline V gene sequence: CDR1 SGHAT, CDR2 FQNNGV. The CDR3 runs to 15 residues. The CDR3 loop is CASSLVIGSGYEQYF. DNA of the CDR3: TGTGCCAGCAGCTTAGTAATTGGAAGCGGCTACGAGCAGTACTTC.

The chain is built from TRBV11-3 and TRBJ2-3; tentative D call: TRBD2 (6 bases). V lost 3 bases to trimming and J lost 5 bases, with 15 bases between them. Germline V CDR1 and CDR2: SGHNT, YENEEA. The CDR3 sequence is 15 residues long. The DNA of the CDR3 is TGTGCCAGCAGCTTGGCGGCCTGGGGGGAAGATACGCAGTATTTT. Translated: CASSLAAWGEDTQYF.

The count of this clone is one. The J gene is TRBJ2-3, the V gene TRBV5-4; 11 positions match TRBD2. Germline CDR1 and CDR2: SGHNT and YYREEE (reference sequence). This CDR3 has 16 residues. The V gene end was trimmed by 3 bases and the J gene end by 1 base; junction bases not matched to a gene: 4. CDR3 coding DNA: TGTGCCAGCAGCTCCCCGACTAGCGGGGGCACAGATACGCAGTATTTT. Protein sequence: CASSSPTSGGTDTQYF. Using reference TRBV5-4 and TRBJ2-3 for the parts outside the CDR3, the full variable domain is ETGVTQSPTHLIKTRGQQVTLRCSSQSGHNTVSWYQQALGQGPQFIFQYYREEENGRGNFPPRFSGLQFPNYSSELNVNALELDDSALYLCASSSPTSGGTDTQYFGPGTRLTVL.

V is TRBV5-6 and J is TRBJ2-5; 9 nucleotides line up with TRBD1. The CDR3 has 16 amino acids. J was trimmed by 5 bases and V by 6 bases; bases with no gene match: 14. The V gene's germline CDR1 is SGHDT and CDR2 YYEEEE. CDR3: CASTFLRDRVGETQYF. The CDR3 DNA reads TGTGCCAGCACCTTCCTCCGGGACAGGGTCGGGGAGACCCAGTACTTC. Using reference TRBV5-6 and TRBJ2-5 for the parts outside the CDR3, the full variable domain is DAGVTQSPTHLIKTRGQQVTLRCSPKSGHDTVSWYQQALGQGPQFIFQYYEEEERQRGNFPDRFSGHQFPNYSSELNVNALLLGDSALYLCASTFLRDRVGETQYFGPGTRLLVL.

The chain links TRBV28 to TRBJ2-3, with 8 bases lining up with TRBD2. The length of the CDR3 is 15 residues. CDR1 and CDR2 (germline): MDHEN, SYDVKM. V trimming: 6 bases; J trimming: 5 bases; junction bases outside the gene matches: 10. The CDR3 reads CASSPGLGLGDTQYF. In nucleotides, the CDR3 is TGTGCCAGCAGCCCGGGACTAGGGCTTGGAGATACGCAGTATTTT.

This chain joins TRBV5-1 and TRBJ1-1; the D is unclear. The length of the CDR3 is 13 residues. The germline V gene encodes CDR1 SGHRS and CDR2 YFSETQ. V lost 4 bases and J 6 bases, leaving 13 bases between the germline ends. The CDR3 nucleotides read TGCGCCAGCAGCCGGGAGGGAAAGGCTGAAGCTTTCTTT. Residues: CASSREGKAEAFF.

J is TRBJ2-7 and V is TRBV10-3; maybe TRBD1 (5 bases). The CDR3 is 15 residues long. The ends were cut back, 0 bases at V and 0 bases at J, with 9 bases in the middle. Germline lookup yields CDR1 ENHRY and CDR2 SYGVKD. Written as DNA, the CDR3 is TGTGCCATCAGTGAGTCGACAGCTTACTCCTACGAGCAGTACTTC. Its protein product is CAISESTAYSYEQYF.